The rows below give T cell receptor beta chains drawn from one sample of a study of radiation and T cells in renal cell carcinoma. This table comes from immunoSEQ multiplex PCR, and its TCRdb copy is limited to in-frame clones, with some not included. The table shows 75,000 to 95,000 clones, with 85% occurring only once. The sample was blood, taken from a patient whose treatment included radiotherapy and nephrectomy. The origin of the receptors is a man in his fifties with renal cell carcinoma. CDR3s include the opening cysteine and the closing phenylalanine or tryptophan.

TRBV9 CASSVGLQKFNEKLFF
TRBV9 CASSAVPDRFGNTIYF
TRBV25-1 CASSDIRTSGNTIYF
TRBV5-1 CASGKLDGGPGEQYF
TRBV10-2 CASSPGQGAFGANVLTF
TRBV19 CASSKQGADTQYF
TRBV6-1 CASSVGSGVDTQYF
TRBV10-3 CAIKIWENTEAFF
TRBV5-4 CASSPERQYYGYTF
TRBV7-2 CASSIMAGQETQYF
TRBV13 CASRIGDTQYF
TRBV19 CASSPGYEQFF
TRBV6-6 CASSYARGRSYEQYF
TRBV11-2 CASHGLGYNEQFF
TRBV6-1 CASSVDSNYGYTF
TRBV5-6 CASSLQGRQETQYF
TRBV30 CAWSAGIGELFF
TRBV5-1 CASSLGEVNEKLFF
TRBV5-1 CASSLQSPTSVVETQYF
TRBV4-3 CASSQDLTGFGNEQYF
TRBV5-1 CASSLGEGNTIYF
TRBV30 CAWGQGIREQYF
TRBV2 CASSDGGDVAFF
TRBV7-8 CASTEGQFANTGELFF
TRBV5-1 CASTDAMNTEAFF
TRBV29-1 CSVGRTGIRRGTEAFF
TRBV6-5 CASSYNPARGGHEQFF
TRBV5-6 CASKGQGVNGYTF
TRBV5-4 CASSSTGASYEQYF
TRBV29-1 CSFGLAGVSSYNEQFF
TRBV27 CASSPTSSGLAKYEQFF
TRBV27 CASSPAAFSGFLAESYEQYF
TRBV19 CASSDSTGSRKIYGYTF
TRBV19 CASSIAGIQPQHF
TRBV9 CASSARDRGPNTEAFF
TRBV10-1 CASSPRTGVTQYF
TRBV9 CASSVGQGMNTEAFF
TRBV9 CASSVVQDAFRGGYTF
TRBV2 CASSPAGQDTDTQYF
TRBV5-4 CASRANRNYGYTF
TRBV18 CASSPTPHTHRQYF
TRBV6-1 CASSGQIYEQYF